A single sample gave rise to the 2 T cell receptor beta chains below, sequenced in a study of cytomegalovirus exposure and HLA in healthy donors. PCR amplification relied on 60 Vbeta primers (plus 13 Jbeta primers). Measured with immunoSEQ multiplex PCR; TCRdb has only the in-frame clones, and not every one. The sample lists some 200,000 clones; 82% were seen once. Sequencing used PBMCs. The receptors come from a boy aged 2-15 years in good health and CMV-seronegative.

CDR3 in amino acids: CASSYRGGTGELFF. The CDR3 DNA reads TGTGCCAGCAGTTACAGGGGCGGGACCGGGGAGCTGTTTTTT. The rearrangement uses TRBV27 and TRBJ2-2, with 7 nucleotides matching TRBD1. V lost 4 bases, J lost 5 bases, and 4 bases stayed unmatched. The CDR3 loop spans 14 amino acids. Per the germline V gene, CDR1 is MNHEY and CDR2 is SMNVEV (reference sequence).

This clone was recorded once. The chain joins TRBV19 to TRBJ1-1, with D possibly being TRBD1 (5 bases). The V and J ends lost 9 bases and 5 bases respectively, with 13 bases between them. Germline CDR1 reads LNHDA; CDR2 reads SQIVND (reference sequence). CDR3 size: 12 residues. The CDR3 reads CASSQGRTEAFF. CDR3 coding DNA: TGTGCCAGCTCCCAGGGTCGAACTGAAGCTTTCTTT.